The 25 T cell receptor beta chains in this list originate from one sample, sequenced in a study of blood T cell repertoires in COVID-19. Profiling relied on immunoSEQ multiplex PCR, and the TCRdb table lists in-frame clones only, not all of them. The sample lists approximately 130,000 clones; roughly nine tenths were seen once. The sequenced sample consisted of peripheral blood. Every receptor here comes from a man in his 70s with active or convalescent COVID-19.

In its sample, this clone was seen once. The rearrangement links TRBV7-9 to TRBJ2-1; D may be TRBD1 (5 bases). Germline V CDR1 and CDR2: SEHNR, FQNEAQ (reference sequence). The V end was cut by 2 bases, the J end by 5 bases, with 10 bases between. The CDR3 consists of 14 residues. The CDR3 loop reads CASSLWGPNNEQFF. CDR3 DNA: TGTGCCAGCAGCTTATGGGGCCCCAACAATGAGCAGTTCTTC.

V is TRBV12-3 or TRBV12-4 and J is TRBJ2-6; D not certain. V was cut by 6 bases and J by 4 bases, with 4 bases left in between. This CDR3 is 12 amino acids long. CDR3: CASSTGANVLTF. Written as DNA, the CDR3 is TGTGCCAGCAGCACAGGGGCCAACGTCCTGACTTTC.

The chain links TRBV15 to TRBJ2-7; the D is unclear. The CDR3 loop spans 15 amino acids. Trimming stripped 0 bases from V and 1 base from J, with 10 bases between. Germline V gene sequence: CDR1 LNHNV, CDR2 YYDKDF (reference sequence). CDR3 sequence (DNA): TGTGCCACCAGCAGAGATCCCGCAGTGTCCTACGAGCAGTACTTC. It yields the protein CATSRDPAVSYEQYF.

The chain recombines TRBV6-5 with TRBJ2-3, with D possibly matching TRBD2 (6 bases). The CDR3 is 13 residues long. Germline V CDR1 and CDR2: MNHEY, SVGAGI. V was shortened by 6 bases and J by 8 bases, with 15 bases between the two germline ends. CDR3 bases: TGTGCCAGCAGATTAGGAGGGGCAGGTACGCAGTATTTT. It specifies CASRLGGAGTQYF.

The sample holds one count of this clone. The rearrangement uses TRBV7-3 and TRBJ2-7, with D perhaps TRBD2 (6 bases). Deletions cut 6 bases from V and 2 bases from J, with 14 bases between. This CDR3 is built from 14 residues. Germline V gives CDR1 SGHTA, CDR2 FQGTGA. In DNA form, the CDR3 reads TGTGCCAGCAGTCCCCCGGGAGCTCCCTACGAGCAGTACTTC. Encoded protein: CASSPPGAPYEQYF.

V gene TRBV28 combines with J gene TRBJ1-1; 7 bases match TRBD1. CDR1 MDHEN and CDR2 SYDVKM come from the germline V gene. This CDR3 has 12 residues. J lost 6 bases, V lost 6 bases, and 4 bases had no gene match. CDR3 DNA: TGTGCCAGCAGGAAGGGGGCCTCTGAAGCTTTCTTT. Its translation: CASRKGASEAFF.

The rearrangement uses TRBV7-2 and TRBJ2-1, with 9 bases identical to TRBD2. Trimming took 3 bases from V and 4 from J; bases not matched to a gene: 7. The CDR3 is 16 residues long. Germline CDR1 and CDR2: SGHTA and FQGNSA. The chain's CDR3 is CASSFLAGKGYNEQFF. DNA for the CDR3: TGTGCCAGCAGCTTTCTAGCGGGAAAGGGTTACAATGAGCAGTTCTTC.

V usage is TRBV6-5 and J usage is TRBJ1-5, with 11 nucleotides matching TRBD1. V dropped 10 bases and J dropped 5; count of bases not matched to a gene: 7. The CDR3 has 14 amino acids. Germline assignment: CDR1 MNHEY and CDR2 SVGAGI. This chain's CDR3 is CANSDRGLHQPQHF. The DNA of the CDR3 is TGTGCCAATTCGGACAGGGGGCTTCATCAGCCCCAGCATTTT.

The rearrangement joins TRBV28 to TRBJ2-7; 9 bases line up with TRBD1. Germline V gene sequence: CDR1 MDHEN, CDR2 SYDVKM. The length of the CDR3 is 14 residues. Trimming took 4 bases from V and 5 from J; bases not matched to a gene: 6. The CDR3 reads CASSSGQGIHEQYF. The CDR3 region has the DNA TGTGCCAGCAGTTCGGGACAGGGAATCCACGAGCAGTACTTC.

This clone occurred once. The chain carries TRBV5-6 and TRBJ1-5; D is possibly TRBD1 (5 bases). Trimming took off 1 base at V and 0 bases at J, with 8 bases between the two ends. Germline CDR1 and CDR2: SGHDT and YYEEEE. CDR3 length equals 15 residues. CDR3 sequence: CASSLRGTSNQPQHF. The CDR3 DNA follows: TGTGCCAGCAGCTTGCGGGGGACTAGCAATCAGCCCCAGCATTTT.

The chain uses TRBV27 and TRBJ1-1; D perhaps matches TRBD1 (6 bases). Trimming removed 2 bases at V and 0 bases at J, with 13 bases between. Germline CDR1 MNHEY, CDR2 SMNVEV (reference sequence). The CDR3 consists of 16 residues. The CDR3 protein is CASSLRGGPVNTEAFF. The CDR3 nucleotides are TGTGCCAGCAGTTTAAGGGGGGGTCCGGTGAACACTGAAGCTTTCTTT.

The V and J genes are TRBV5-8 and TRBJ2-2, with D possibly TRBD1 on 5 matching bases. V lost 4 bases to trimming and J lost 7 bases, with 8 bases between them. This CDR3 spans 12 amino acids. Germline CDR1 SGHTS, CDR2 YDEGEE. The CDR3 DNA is TGTGCCAGCAGCAAGGGGATCGGGGAGCTGTTTTTT. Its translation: CASSKGIGELFF.

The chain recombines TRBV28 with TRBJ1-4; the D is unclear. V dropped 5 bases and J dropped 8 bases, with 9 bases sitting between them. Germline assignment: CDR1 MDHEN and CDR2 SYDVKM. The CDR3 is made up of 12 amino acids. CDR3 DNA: TGTGCCAGCAGTGTGCGCCTCGAAAAACTGTTTTTT. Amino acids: CASSVRLEKLFF.

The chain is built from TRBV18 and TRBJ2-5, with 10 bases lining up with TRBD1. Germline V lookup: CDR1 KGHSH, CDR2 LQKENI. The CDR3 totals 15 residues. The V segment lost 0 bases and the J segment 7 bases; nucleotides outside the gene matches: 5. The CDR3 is CASSPPGQGSGTQYF. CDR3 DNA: TGTGCCAGCTCACCACCGGGACAGGGGTCCGGGACCCAGTACTTC.

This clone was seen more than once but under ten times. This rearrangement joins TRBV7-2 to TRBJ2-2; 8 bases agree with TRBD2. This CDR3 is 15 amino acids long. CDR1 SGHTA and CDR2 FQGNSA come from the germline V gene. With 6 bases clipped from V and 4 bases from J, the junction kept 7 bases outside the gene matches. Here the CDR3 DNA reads TGTGCCAGCAGTACGGGACTAGGAATCACCGGGGAGCTGTTTTTT. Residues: CASSTGLGITGELFF.

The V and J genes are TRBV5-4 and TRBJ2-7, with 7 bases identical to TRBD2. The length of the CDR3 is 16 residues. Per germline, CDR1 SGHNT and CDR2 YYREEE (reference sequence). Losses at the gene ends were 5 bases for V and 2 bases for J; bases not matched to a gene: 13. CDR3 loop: CASSLGSVGGTYEQYF. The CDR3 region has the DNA TGTGCCAGCAGTCTTGGTTCAGTGGGAGGGACCTACGAGCAGTACTTC.

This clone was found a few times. CDR3 region: CASRPTQGHEKLFF. The CDR3 nucleotides read TGTGCCAGCAGGCCGACACAAGGTCATGAAAAACTGTTTTTT. V is TRBV6-6 and J is TRBJ1-4; D unresolved. V gave up 6 bases and J gave up 6 bases, with 14 bases separating them. The CDR3 contains 14 residues. Germline CDR1 is MNHNY and CDR2 is SVGAGI (reference sequence).

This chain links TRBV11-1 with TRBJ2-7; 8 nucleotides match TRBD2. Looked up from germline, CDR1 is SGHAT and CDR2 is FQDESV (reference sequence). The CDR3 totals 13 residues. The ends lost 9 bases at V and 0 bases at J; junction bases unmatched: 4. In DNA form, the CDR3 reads TGTGCCAGTTCCGGGACTAGCTCCTACGAGCAGTACTTC. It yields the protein CASSGTSSYEQYF.

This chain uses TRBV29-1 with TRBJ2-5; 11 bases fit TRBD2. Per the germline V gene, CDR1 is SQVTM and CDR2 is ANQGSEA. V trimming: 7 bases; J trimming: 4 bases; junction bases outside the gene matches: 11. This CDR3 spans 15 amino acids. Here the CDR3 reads CSGWTSGPKVETQYF. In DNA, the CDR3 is TGCAGCGGCTGGACTAGCGGGCCGAAGGTAGAGACCCAGTACTTC.

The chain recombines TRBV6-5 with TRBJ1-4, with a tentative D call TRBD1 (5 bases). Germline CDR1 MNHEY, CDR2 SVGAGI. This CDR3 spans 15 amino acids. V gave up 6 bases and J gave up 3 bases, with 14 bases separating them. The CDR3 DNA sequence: TGTGCCAGCAGCCTGAGTTGGGGGGCTAATGAAAAACTGTTTTTT. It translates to CASSLSWGANEKLFF.

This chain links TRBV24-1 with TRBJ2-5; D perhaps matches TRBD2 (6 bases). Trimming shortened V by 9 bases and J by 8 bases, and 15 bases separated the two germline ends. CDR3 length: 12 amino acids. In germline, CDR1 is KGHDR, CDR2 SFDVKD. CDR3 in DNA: TGTGCCACCGCGGGACGGGTAGATACCCAGTACTTC. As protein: CATAGRVDTQYF.

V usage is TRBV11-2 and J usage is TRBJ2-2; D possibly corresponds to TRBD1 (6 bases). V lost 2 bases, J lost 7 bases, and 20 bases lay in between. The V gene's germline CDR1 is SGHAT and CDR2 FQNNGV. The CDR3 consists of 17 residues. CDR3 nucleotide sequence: TGTGCCAGCAGCTTAAAATGGACAGTCGCTATGGGCGGGGAGCTGTTTTTT. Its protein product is CASSLKWTVAMGGELFF.

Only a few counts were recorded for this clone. The DNA of the CDR3 is TGTGCCAGTAGTATACCCCTAGCGGCATACAATGAGCAGTTCTTC. This translates into CASSIPLAAYNEQFF. This chain connects TRBV19 to TRBJ2-1; 7 bases match TRBD2. CDR3 length: 15 residues. Looked up from germline, CDR1 is LNHDA and CDR2 is SQIVND (reference sequence). V dropped 2 bases and J dropped 4; count of bases not matched to a gene: 5.

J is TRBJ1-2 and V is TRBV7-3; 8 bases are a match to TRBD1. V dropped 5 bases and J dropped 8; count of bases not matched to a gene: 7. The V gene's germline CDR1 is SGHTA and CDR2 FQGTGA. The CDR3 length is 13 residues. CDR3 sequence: CASSAGGQGGYTF. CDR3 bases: TGTGCCAGCAGCGCAGGGGGCCAAGGGGGCTACACCTTC. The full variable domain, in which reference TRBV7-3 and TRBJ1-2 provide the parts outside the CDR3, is GAGVSQTPSNKVTEKGKYVELRCDPISGHTALYWYRQSLGQGPEFLIYFQGTGAADDSGLPNDRFFAVRPEGSVSTLKIQRTERGDSAVYLCASSAGGQGGYTFGSGTRLTVV.

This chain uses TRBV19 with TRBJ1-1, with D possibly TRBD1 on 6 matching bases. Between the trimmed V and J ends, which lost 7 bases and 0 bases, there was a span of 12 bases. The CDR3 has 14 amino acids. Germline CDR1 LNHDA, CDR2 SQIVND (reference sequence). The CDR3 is CASTRTDMNTEAFF. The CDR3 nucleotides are TGTGCCAGTACCAGGACAGATATGAACACTGAAGCTTTCTTT.